The entry that follows covers one TCR beta chain sequence. Its antigen is currently unknown. PCR primers comprised 60 Vbeta and 13 Jbeta primers. The data were produced by immunoSEQ multiplex PCR, yet TCRdb's version contains in-frame clones alone and is incomplete. The sample records tens of thousands of clones, over 60% being singletons. These data belong to a study of cytomegalovirus exposure and HLA in healthy donors. Broader study findings: Prediction of most subjects' HLA-A and HLA-B alleles by TCR beta sequences was reportedly accurate. Within a later analysis, the majority of CMV-associated TCR beta chains appeared HLA-restricted.

Germline CDR1 reads SGHTA; CDR2 reads FQGNSA. V gave up 1 base and J gave up 2 bases; unmatched junction bases: 6. The CDR3 sequence is 17 residues long. Sequenced: PBMCs. The TCR originated in a woman aged 40 to 49 in good health and CMV-seropositive. The chain recombines TRBV7-2 with TRBJ2-1, with 9 bases that match TRBD2. CDR3: CASSLGSSGITYNEQFF. In nucleotides, the CDR3 is TGTGCCAGCAGCTTAGGGTCTAGCGGGATCACCTACAATGAGCAGTTCTTC.